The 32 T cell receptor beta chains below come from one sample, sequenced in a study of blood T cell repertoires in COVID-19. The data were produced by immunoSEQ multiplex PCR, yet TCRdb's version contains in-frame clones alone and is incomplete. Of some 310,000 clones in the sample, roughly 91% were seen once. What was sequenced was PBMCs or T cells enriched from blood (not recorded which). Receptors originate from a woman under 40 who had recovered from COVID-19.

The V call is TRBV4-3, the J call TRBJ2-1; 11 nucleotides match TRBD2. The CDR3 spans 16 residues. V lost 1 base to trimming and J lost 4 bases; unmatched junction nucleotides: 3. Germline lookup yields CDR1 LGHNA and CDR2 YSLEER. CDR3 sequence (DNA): TGCGCCAGCAGCCAAGTAACTAGCGGGAGATACAATGAGCAGTTCTTC. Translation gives CASSQVTSGRYNEQFF.

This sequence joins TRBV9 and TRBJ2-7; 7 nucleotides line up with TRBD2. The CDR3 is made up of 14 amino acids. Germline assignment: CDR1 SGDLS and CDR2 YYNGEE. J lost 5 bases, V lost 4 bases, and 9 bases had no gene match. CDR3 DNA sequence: TGTGCCAGCAGCAGGACTAGTTTTCCGGACGAGCAGTACTTC. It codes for CASSRTSFPDEQYF.

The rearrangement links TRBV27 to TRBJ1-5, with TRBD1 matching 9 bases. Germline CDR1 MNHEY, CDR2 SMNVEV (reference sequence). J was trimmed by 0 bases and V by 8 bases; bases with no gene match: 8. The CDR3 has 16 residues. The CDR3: CASGTGTGHSNQPQHF. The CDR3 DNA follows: TGTGCCAGCGGAACCGGGACAGGGCATAGCAATCAGCCCCAGCATTTT.

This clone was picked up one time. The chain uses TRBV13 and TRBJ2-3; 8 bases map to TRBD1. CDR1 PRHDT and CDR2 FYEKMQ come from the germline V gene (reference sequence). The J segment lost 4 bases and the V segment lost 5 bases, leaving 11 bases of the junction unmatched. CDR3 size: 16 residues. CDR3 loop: CASSPGGQGVADTQYF. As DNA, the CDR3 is TGTGCCAGCAGCCCCGGAGGACAGGGCGTAGCAGATACGCAGTATTTT.

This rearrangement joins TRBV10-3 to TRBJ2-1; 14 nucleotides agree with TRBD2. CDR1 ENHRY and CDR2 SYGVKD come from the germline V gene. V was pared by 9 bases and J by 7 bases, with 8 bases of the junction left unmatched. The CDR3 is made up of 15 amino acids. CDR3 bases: TGTGCCATAAGCGGGACTAGCGGGAGAATTAATGAGCAGTTCTTC. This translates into CAISGTSGRINEQFF.

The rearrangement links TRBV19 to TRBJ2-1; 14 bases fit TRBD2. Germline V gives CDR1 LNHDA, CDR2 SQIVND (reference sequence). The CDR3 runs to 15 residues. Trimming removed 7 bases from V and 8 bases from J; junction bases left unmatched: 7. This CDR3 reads CASKGLAGVSYEQFF. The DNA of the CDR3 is TGTGCCAGTAAGGGACTAGCGGGAGTCAGCTATGAGCAGTTCTTC.

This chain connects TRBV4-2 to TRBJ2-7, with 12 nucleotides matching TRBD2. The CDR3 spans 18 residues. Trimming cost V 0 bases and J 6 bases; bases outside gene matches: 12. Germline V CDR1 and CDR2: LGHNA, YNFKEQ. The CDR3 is CASSQDSLAGGPSREQYF. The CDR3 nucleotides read TGTGCCAGCAGCCAAGACTCGCTAGCGGGAGGGCCTAGTCGCGAGCAGTACTTC.

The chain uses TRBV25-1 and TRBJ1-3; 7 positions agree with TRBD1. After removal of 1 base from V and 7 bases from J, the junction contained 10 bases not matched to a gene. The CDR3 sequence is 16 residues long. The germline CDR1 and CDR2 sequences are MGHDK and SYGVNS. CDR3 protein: CASSEFGAGGGNTIYF. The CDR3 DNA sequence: TGTGCCAGCAGTGAATTCGGGGCAGGGGGTGGGAACACCATATATTTT.

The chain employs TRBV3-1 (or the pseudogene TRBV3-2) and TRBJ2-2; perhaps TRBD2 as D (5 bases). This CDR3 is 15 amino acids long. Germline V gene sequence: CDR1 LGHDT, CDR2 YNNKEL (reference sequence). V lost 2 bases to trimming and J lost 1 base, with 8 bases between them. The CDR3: CASSQRGWNTGELFF. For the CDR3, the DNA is TGTGCCAGCAGCCAACGAGGGTGGAACACCGGGGAGCTGTTTTTT.

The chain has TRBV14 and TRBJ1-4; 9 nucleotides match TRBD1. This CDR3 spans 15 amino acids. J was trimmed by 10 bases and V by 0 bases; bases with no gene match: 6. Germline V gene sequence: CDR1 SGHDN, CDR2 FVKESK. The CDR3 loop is CASSQEGTGRSKLFF. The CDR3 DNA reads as TGTGCCAGCAGCCAAGAAGGGACAGGGAGGTCAAAACTGTTTTTT.

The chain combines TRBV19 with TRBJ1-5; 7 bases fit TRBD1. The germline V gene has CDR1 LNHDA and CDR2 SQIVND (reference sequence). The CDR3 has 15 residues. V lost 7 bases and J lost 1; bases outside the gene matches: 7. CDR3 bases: TGTGCCAGTAACCCCCAGACAGGGAGCAATCAGCCCCAGCATTTT. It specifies CASNPQTGSNQPQHF.

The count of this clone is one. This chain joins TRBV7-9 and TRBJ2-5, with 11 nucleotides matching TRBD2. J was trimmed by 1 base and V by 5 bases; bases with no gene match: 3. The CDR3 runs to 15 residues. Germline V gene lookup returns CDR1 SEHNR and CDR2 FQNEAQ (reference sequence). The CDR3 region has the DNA TGTGCCAGCAGCCAAGGGACTAGCGGCCAAGAGACCCAGTACTTC. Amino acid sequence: CASSQGTSGQETQYF.

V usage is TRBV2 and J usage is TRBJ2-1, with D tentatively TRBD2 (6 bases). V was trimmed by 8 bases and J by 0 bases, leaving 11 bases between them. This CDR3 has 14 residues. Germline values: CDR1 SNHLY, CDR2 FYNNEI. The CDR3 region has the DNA TGTGCCAGCTTAGGAGGGAGCTCCTACAATGAGCAGTTCTTC. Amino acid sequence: CASLGGSSYNEQFF.

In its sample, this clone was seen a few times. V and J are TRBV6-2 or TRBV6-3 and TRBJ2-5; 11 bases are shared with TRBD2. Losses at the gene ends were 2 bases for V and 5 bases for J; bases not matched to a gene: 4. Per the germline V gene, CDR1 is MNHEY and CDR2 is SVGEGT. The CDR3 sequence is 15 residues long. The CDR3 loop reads CASSYGTSGWETQYF. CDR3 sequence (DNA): TGTGCCAGCAGTTACGGGACTAGCGGTTGGGAGACCCAGTACTTC.

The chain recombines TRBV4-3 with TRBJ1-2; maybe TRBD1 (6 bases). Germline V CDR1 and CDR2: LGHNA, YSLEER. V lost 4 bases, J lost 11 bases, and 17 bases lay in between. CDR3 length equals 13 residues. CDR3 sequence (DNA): TGCGCCAGCAGCCGAGCAGGGACAACAAGATACACCTTC. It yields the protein CASSRAGTTRYTF.

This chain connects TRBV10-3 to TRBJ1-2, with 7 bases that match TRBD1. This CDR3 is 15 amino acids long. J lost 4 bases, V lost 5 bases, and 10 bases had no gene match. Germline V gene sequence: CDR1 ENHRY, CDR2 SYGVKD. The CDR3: CAISTQTGSGYGYTF. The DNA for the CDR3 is TGTGCCATCAGTACACAGACAGGGTCTGGCTATGGCTACACCTTC.

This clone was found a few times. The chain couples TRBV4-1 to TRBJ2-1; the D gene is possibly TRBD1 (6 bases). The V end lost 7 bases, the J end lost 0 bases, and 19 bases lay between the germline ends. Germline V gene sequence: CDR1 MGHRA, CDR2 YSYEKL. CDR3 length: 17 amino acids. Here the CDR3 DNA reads TGCGCCAGCACCCCAGAAATGGACAGAGGCTCCTACAATGAGCAGTTCTTC. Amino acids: CASTPEMDRGSYNEQFF.

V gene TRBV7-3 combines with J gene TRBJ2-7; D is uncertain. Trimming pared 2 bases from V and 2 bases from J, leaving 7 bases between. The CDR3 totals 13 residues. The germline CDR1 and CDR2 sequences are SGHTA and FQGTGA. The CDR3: CASSLGRTYEQYF. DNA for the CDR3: TGTGCCAGCAGCTTAGGCCGAACCTACGAGCAGTACTTC.

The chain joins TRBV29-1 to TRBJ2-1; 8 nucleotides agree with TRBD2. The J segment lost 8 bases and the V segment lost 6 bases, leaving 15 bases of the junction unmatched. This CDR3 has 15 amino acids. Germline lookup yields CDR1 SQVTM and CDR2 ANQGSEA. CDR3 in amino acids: CSVLGLVMSSYEQFF. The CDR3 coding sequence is TGCAGCGTCCTGGGACTAGTCATGTCCAGCTATGAGCAGTTCTTC.

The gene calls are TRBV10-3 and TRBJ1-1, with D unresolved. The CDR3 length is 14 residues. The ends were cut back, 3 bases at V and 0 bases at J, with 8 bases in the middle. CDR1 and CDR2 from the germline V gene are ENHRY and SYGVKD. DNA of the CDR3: TGTGCCATCAGTGAACGGGTGATGAACACTGAAGCTTTCTTT. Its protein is CAISERVMNTEAFF.

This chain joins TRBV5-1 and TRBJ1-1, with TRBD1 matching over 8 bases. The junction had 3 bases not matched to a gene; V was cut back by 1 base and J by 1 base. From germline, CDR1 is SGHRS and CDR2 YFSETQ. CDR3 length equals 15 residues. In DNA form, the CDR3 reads TGCGCCAGCAGCTTGATTGGACAGGGGAACACTGAAGCTTTCTTT. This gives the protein CASSLIGQGNTEAFF.

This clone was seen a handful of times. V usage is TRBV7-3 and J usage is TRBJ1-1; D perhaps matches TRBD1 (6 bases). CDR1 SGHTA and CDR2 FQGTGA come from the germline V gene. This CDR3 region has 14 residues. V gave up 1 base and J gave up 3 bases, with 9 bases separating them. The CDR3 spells CASSLNRADTEAFF. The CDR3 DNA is TGTGCCAGCAGCTTAAACAGGGCCGACACTGAAGCTTTCTTT.

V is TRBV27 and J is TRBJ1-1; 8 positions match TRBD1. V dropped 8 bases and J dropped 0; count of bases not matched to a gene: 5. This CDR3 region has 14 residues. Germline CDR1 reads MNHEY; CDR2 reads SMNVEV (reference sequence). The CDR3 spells CASQTGALNTEAFF. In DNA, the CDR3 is TGTGCCAGCCAGACAGGGGCACTGAACACTGAAGCTTTCTTT.

The CDR3, as DNA: TGTGCCAGCAGTCCAACCAGCGGACTAGCGGTTTACAATGAGCAGTTCTTC. Translating gives CASSPTSGLAVYNEQFF. The chain carries TRBV27 and TRBJ2-1; TRBD2 matches 10 bases. Germline loops: CDR1 MNHEY, CDR2 SMNVEV (reference sequence). With 5 bases clipped from V and 4 bases from J, the junction kept 11 bases outside the gene matches. The CDR3 is 17 amino acids.

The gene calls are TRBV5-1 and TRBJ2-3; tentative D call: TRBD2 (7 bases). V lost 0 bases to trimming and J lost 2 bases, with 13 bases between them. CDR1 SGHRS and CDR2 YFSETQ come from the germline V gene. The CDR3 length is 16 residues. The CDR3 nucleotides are TGCGCCAGCAGCTTGGCCCTGGGGGGGGCCACAGATACGCAGTATTTT. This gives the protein CASSLALGGATDTQYF.

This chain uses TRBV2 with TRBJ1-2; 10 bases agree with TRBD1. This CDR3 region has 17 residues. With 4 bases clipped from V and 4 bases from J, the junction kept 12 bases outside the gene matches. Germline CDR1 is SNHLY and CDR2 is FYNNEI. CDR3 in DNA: TGTGCCAGCAGTGGATGGGGGACAGGGGATTTGAGCTATGGCTACACCTTC. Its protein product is CASSGWGTGDLSYGYTF.

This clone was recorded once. Written as DNA, the CDR3 is TGTGCCAGCAGCCCCGCAGGACTCTCCTACAATGAGCAGTTCTTC. Residues: CASSPAGLSYNEQFF. V usage is TRBV7-9 and J usage is TRBJ2-1, with D possibly being TRBD2 (5 bases). This CDR3 has 15 residues. V was cut by 5 bases and J by 0 bases, with 11 bases left in between. Per the germline V gene, CDR1 is SEHNR and CDR2 is FQNEAQ (reference sequence).

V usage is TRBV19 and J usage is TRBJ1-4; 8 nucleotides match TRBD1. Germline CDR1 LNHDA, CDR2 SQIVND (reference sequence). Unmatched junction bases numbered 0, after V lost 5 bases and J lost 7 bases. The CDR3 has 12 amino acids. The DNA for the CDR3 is TGTGCCAGTAGTGGACAGGGTGAAAAACTGTTTTTT. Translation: CASSGQGEKLFF.

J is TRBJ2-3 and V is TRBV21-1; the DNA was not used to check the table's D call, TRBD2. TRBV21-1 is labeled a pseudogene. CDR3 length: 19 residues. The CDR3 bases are TGTGCCAGCAGCAAAGTTAAGGGGAGGCTCGTCCTAAGCACAGATACGCAGTATTTT. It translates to CASSKVKGRLVLSTDTQYF.

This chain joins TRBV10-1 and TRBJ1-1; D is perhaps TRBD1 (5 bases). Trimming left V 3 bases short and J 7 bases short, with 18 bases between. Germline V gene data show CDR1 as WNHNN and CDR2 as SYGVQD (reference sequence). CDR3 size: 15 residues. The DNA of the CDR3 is TGCGCCAGCAGTGACCCTAGCGTGGGACCTAATGAAGCTTTCTTT. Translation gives CASSDPSVGPNEAFF.

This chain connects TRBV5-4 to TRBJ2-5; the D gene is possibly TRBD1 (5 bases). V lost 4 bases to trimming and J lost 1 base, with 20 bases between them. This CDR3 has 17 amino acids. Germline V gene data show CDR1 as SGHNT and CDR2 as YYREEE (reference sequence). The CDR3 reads CASSLAPGLGVQETQYF. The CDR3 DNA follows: TGTGCCAGCAGCCTCGCCCCAGGGTTAGGCGTCCAAGAGACCCAGTACTTC.

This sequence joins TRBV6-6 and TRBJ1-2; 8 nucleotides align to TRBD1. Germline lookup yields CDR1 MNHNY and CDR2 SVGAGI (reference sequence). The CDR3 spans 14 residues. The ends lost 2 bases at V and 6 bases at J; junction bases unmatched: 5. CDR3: CASSYPTGEDGYTF. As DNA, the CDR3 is TGTGCCAGCAGTTACCCGACAGGGGAGGATGGCTACACCTTC.